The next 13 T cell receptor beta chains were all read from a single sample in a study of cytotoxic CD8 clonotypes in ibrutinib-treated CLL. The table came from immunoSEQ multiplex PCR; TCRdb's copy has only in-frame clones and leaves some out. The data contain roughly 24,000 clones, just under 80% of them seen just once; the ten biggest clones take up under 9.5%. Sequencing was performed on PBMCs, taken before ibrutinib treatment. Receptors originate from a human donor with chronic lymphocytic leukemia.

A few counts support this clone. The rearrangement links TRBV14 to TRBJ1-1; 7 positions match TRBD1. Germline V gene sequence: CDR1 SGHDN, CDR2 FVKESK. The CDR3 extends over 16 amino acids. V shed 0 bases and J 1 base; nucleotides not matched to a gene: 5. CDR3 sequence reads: CASSQERGRWNTEAFF. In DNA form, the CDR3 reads TGTGCCAGCAGCCAAGAAAGGGGGCGGTGGAACACTGAAGCTTTCTTT.

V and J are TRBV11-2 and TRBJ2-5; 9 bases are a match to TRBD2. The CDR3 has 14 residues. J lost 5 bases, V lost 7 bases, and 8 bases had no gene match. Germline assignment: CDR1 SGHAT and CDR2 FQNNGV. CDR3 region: CASTLAGFAETQYF. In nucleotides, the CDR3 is TGTGCCAGCACCCTAGCGGGATTTGCCGAGACCCAGTACTTC.

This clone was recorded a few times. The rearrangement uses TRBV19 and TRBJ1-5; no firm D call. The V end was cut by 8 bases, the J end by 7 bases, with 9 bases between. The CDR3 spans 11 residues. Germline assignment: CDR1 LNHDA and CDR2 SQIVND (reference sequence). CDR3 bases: TGTGCCAGTGGGCTCTCGCAGCCCCAGCATTTT. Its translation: CASGLSQPQHF.

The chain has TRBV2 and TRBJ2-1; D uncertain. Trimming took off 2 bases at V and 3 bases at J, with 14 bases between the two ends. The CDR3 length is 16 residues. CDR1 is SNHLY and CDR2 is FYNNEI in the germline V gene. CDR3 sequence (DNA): TGTGCCAGCAGTGAACTTGGTGGGTTGGGCTACAATGAGCAGTTCTTC. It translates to CASSELGGLGYNEQFF. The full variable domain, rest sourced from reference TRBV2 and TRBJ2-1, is EPEVTQTPSHQVTQMGQEVILRCVPISNHLYFYWYRQILGQKVEFLVSFYNNEISEKSEIFDDQFSVERPDGSNFTLKIRSTKLEDSAMYFCASSELGGLGYNEQFFGPGTRLTVL.

The CDR3 DNA reads TGTGCCAGCAGTGCCTCCGGGACTAGCGGATACGAGCAGTACTTC. This codes for CASSASGTSGYEQYF. The chain uses TRBV2 and TRBJ2-7; TRBD2 aligns across 11 bases. The germline CDR1 and CDR2 sequences are SNHLY and FYNNEI. Trimming removed 4 bases from V and 4 bases from J; junction bases left unmatched: 6. The CDR3 has 15 amino acids.

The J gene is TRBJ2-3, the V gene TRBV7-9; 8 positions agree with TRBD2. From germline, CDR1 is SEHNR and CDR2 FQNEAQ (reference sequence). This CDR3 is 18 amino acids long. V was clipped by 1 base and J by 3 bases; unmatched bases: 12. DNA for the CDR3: TGTGCCAGCAGCTTAGACCTTGGGGGTAGCGGGATTACAGATACGCAGTATTTT. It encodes CASSLDLGGSGITDTQYF.

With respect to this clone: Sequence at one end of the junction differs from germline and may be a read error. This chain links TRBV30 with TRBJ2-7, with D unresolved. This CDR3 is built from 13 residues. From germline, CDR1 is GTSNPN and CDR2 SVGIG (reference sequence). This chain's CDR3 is CAWSGVVSYEQHF. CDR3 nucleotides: TGTGCCTGGAGTGGGGTAGTCTCCTACGAGCAGCACTTC.

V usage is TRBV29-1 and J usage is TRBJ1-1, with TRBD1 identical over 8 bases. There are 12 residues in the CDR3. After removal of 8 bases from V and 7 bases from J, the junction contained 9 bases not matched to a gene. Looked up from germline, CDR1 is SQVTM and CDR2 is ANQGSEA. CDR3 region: CSIQWTGFEAFF. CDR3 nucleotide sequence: TGCAGCATACAGTGGACAGGGTTTGAAGCTTTCTTT.

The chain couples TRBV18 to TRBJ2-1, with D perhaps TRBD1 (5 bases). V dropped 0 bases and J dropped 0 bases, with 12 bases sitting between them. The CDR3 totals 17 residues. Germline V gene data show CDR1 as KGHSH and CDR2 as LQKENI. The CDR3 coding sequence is TGTGCCAGCTCACCACCGGTGACAGAACCCTCCTACAATGAGCAGTTCTTC. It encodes CASSPPVTEPSYNEQFF.

The CDR3 bases are TGCAGCGTTGCCATCGGGGCCTACGAGCAGTACTTC. It is translated as CSVAIGAYEQYF. The chain couples TRBV29-1 to TRBJ2-7; possibly TRBD2 for D (5 bases). The CDR3 covers 12 residues. V lost 4 bases and J lost 2, with 9 bases in between. Germline V gene data show CDR1 as SQVTM and CDR2 as ANQGSEA.

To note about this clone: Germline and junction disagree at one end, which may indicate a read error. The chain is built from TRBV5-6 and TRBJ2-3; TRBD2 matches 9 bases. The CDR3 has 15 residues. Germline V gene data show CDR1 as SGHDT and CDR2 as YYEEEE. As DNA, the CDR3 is TGTGCCAGCATCTTGAGCGGGAGGACCACAGATACGCAGTATTTT. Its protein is CASILSGRTTDTQYF.

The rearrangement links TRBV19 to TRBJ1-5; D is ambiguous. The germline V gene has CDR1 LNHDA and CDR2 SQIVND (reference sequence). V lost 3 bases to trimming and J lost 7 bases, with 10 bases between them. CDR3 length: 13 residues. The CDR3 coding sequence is TGTGCCAGTAGTATCCAGGCAGGCCAGCCCCAGCATTTT. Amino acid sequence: CASSIQAGQPQHF. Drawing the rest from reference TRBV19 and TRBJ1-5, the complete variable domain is DGGITQSPKYLFRKEGQNVTLSCEQNLNHDAMYWYRQDPGQGLRLIYYSQIVNDFQKGDIAEGYSVSREKKESFPLTVTSAQKNPTAFYLCASSIQAGQPQHFGDGTRLSIL.

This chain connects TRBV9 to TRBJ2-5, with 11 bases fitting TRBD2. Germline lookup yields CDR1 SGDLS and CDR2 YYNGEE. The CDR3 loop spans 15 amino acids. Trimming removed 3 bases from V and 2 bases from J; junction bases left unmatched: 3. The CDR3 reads CASSETSGAQETQYF. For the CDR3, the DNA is TGTGCCAGCAGCGAGACTAGCGGGGCACAAGAGACCCAGTACTTC.